These 19 T cell receptor beta chains originate from one sample sequenced in a study of cytomegalovirus exposure and HLA in healthy donors. PCR amplification relied on 60 Vbeta primers (plus 13 Jbeta primers). Measured with immunoSEQ multiplex PCR; TCRdb has only the in-frame clones, and not every one. The profile shows more than 90,000 clones, 55% to 70% of them singletons. Input material: PBMCs. These receptors all stem from a boy aged 5-17 years in good health and CMV-seropositive.

The chain carries TRBV4-2 and TRBJ1-3; the D is unclear. In germline, CDR1 is LGHNA, CDR2 YNFKEQ. This CDR3 has 17 amino acids. V was clipped by 1 base and J by 0 bases, with 13 bases between them. The CDR3 is CASSQATAESSGNTIYF. DNA of the CDR3: TGTGCCAGCAGCCAAGCCACCGCAGAAAGCTCTGGAAACACCATATATTTT.

The J gene is TRBJ2-3, the V gene TRBV15; 10 bases align to TRBD1. CDR3 length: 16 residues. The trim removed 3 bases at V and 2 bases at J, leaving 5 bases unmatched. Germline CDR1 is LNHNV and CDR2 is YYDKDF (reference sequence). CDR3 nucleotide sequence: TGTGCCACCAGCAGTGGACAGGGGGGGTCCACAGATACGCAGTATTTT. Its protein is CATSSGQGGSTDTQYF.

This clone has only one observation. The chain couples TRBV11-2 to TRBJ2-5; TRBD1 agrees at 12 bases. CDR1 and CDR2 from the germline V gene are SGHAT and FQNNGV. V shed 5 bases and J 4 bases; nucleotides not matched to a gene: 5. The CDR3 has 15 residues. The CDR3 sequence is CASSPGTGGLETQYF. In DNA form, the CDR3 reads TGTGCCAGCAGCCCCGGGACAGGGGGCTTAGAGACCCAGTACTTC. Combining the CDR3 with reference TRBV11-2 and TRBJ2-5 gives the whole variable domain EAGVAQSPRYKIIEKRQSVAFWCNPISGHATLYWYQQILGQGPKLLIQFQNNGVVDDSQLPKDRFSAERLKGVDSTLKIQPAKLEDSAVYLCASSPGTGGLETQYFGPGTRLLVL.

The chain joins TRBV5-1 to TRBJ2-1, with a weak D call TRBD2 (6 bases). CDR3 length: 16 amino acids. Germline V CDR1 and CDR2: SGHRS, YFSETQ. Deletions cut 2 bases from V and 0 bases from J, with 12 bases between. The CDR3 loop is CASSFSSALSYNEQFF. The CDR3 nucleotides read TGCGCCAGCAGCTTCTCTAGCGCCCTCTCCTACAATGAGCAGTTCTTC.

This clone was detected once. The chain recombines TRBV29-1 with TRBJ1-2; D is ambiguous. The CDR3 is 13 residues long. In germline, CDR1 is SQVTM, CDR2 ANQGSEA. V was clipped by 2 bases and J by 6 bases, with 13 bases between them. The CDR3 DNA reads TGCAGCGTTGAAAAGGTGCAGGCAAATGGCTACACCTTC. It is translated as CSVEKVQANGYTF.

To note about this clone: The sample holds other DNA sequences that translate to the same CDR3. This chain uses TRBV4-3 with TRBJ2-7; 7 nucleotides align to TRBD2. With V trimmed by 0 bases and J by 3 bases, 2 bases remained unmatched. There are 14 residues in the CDR3. Germline lookup yields CDR1 LGHNA and CDR2 YSLEER. CDR3 sequence reads: CASSQDGRGYEQYF. The CDR3 nucleotides are TGCGCCAGCAGCCAAGATGGGAGGGGCTACGAGCAGTACTTC.

The rearrangement uses TRBV6-1 and TRBJ2-3; D perhaps matches TRBD2 (5 bases). V was trimmed by 10 bases and J by 1 base, leaving 12 bases between them. This CDR3 has 13 amino acids. Germline V lookup: CDR1 MNHNS, CDR2 SASEGT. The CDR3 spells CANRREGTDTQYF. The CDR3 region has the DNA TGTGCCAACCGCCGGGAAGGCACAGATACGCAGTATTTT.

This clone was found a few times. V usage is TRBV5-4 and J usage is TRBJ1-3; D gene uncertain. V gave up 4 bases and J gave up 0 bases, with 8 bases separating them. CDR1 SGHNT and CDR2 YYREEE come from the germline V gene (reference sequence). The CDR3 runs 14 residues. CDR3 in amino acids: CASSPDYSGNTIYF. The CDR3 coding sequence is TGTGCCAGCAGCCCTGACTACTCTGGAAACACCATATATTTT.

J is TRBJ1-6 and V is TRBV6-1; 7 positions match TRBD1. The trim removed 6 bases at V and 3 bases at J, leaving 5 bases unmatched. The CDR3 has 15 amino acids. Germline CDR1 is MNHNS and CDR2 is SASEGT. CDR3 nucleotide sequence: TGTGCCAGCAGACCCCGGGACAGCTATAATTCACCCCTCCACTTT. It translates to CASRPRDSYNSPLHF.

The chain joins TRBV29-1 to TRBJ2-3; D possibly corresponds to TRBD2 (5 bases). V gave up 6 bases and J gave up 0 bases, with 16 bases separating them. The CDR3 spans 15 residues. The germline V gene has CDR1 SQVTM and CDR2 ANQGSEA. CDR3 sequence reads: CSVRLGRGSTDTQYF. CDR3 nucleotide sequence: TGCAGCGTCCGGTTAGGTAGAGGGAGCACAGATACGCAGTATTTT.

This clone has only a few counts. This chain connects TRBV14 to TRBJ2-1; D is perhaps TRBD2 (5 bases). The V and J ends lost 1 base and 4 bases respectively, with 11 bases between them. The length of the CDR3 is 15 residues. Germline V gives CDR1 SGHDN, CDR2 FVKESK. CDR3 nucleotides: TGTGCCAGCAGCCAAGGGCCAGCGGAGTACAATGAGCAGTTCTTC. It is translated as CASSQGPAEYNEQFF.

The rearrangement uses TRBV19 and TRBJ1-5, with TRBD1 matching over 7 bases. The J segment lost 3 bases and the V segment lost 9 bases, leaving 14 bases of the junction unmatched. In germline, CDR1 is LNHDA, CDR2 SQIVND (reference sequence). CDR3 size: 16 residues. The CDR3 protein is CASHLTGVGDNQPQHF. For the CDR3, the DNA is TGTGCCAGCCACCTAACAGGGGTGGGGGACAATCAGCCCCAGCATTTT.

The chain has TRBV28 and TRBJ1-3; D perhaps matches TRBD1 (5 bases). The germline V gene encodes CDR1 MDHEN and CDR2 SYDVKM. With 4 bases removed from V and 5 bases from J, the gap between germline ends came to 9 bases. This CDR3 has 13 residues. The CDR3 nucleotides are TGTGCCAGCAGTTCAATGGACAGAAACACCATATATTTT. Its translation is CASSSMDRNTIYF.

This rearrangement joins TRBV7-2 to TRBJ2-7, with a tentative D call TRBD2 (6 bases). The CDR3 extends over 15 amino acids. Germline loops: CDR1 SGHTA, CDR2 FQGNSA. V shed 5 bases and J shed 0 bases, with 14 bases lying between them. DNA of the CDR3: TGTGCCAGCAGCCAAGGCGGGGTCAGCTCCTACGAGCAGTACTTC. Translated: CASSQGGVSSYEQYF.

The V gene is TRBV9, the J gene TRBJ2-6; D not resolved. The CDR3 has 15 amino acids. Per the germline V gene, CDR1 is SGDLS and CDR2 is YYNGEE. Trimming took off 7 bases at V and 2 bases at J, with 13 bases between the two ends. The CDR3 loop reads CASLRAGTGANVLTF. DNA of the CDR3: TGTGCCAGCCTCCGAGCAGGAACTGGGGCCAACGTCCTGACTTTC.

This clone was observed a handful of times. The chain carries TRBV7-9 and TRBJ2-5; 7 bases are shared with TRBD1. Trimming took 1 base from V and 0 from J; bases not matched to a gene: 11. CDR3 length: 18 amino acids. From germline, CDR1 is SEHNR and CDR2 FQNEAQ (reference sequence). CDR3 loop: CASSLEGSSGGHQETQYF. CDR3 nucleotide sequence: TGTGCCAGCAGCTTAGAGGGTTCGTCAGGGGGTCACCAAGAGACCCAGTACTTC.

This chain connects TRBV14 to TRBJ1-3; TRBD1 matches 7 bases. V was clipped by 5 bases and J by 0 bases; unmatched bases: 19. There are 20 residues in the CDR3. CDR1 is SGHDN, CDR2 FVKESK, per germline. The CDR3 is CASSNDRVGRGLYSGNTIYF. As DNA, the CDR3 is TGTGCCAGCAGCAACGACAGGGTGGGCCGGGGGTTGTACTCTGGAAACACCATATATTTT.

The rearrangement joins TRBV30 to TRBJ2-5; no clear D gene. The germline CDR1 and CDR2 sequences are GTSNPN and SVGIG (reference sequence). The CDR3 extends over 15 amino acids. Trimming took off 2 bases at V and 0 bases at J, with 13 bases between the two ends. The CDR3, as DNA: TGTGCCTGGAGTCGTAGCTGGCCCTACCAAGAGACCCAGTACTTC. It codes for CAWSRSWPYQETQYF.

In DNA form, the CDR3 reads TGTGCTAGTGGTTTGGAGAGGGGGGGGCGAAGCACAGATACGCAGTATTTT. Protein: CASGLERGGRSTDTQYF. The chain joins TRBV12-5 to TRBJ2-3; D is perhaps TRBD2 (7 bases). With 1 base removed from V and 0 bases from J, the gap between germline ends came to 14 bases. Germline V gene data show CDR1 as LGHNT and CDR2 as FRNRAP. The CDR3 runs 17 residues.